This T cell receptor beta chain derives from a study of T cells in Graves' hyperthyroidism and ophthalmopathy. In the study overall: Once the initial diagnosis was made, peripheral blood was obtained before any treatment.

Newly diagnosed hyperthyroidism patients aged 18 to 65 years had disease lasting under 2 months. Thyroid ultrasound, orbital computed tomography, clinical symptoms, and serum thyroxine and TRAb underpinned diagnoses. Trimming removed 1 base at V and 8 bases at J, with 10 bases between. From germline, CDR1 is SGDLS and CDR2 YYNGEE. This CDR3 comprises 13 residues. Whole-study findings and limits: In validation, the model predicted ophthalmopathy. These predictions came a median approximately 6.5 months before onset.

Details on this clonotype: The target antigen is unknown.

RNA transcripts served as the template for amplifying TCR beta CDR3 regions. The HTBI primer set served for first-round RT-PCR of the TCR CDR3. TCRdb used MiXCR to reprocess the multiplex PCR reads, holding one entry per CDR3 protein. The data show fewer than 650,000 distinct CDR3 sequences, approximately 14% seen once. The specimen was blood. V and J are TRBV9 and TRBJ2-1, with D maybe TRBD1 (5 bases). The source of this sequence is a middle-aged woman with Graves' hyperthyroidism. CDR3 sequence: CASSVQGIDEQFF. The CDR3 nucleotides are TGTGCCAGCAGCGTACAGGGTATCGATGAGCAGTTCTTC. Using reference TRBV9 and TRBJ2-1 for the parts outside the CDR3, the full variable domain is DSGVTQTPKHLITATGQRVTLRCSPRSGDLSVYWYQQSLDQGLQFLIQYYNGEERAKGNILERFSAQQFPDLHSELNLSSLELGDSALYFCASSVQGIDEQFFGPGTRLTVL.